This passage covers 2 T cell receptor beta chains from one sample sequenced in a study of siplizumab effects on memory and regulatory T cells (dated by TCRdb to about 2019). Library creation used the immunoSEQ multiplex PCR assay. TCRdb retrieved this table from immuneACCESS and kept in-frame rearrangements only. Not all clones are present; in checked studies, unresolved V genes account for under half, and no reason is known for the remainder. For this sample the table gives about 94,000 clones, of which nearly 95% were detected only once. Around 0.31% of the sample belongs to the ten largest clones. The sequenced sample was non-Treg CD4+ T cells sorted from blood. The meaning of the sample's cell subset or site label: FACS-sorted unstimulated CD4+ non-regulatory T cells. The origin of the receptors is a human donor in good health.

The V call is TRBV10-3, the J call TRBJ1-5; D not certain. Deletions cut 8 bases from V and 0 bases from J, with 5 bases between. Germline V gene lookup returns CDR1 ENHRY and CDR2 SYGVKD. The length of the CDR3 is 12 residues. The CDR3 DNA reads TGTGCCATCGCCGATAGCAATCAGCCCCAGCATTTT. It encodes CAIADSNQPQHF.

CDR3 bases: TGTGCCAGCAGTGGGACTACGTCCCCCGTTACGCAGTATTTT. It is translated as CASSGTTSPVTQYF. V usage is TRBV7-2 and J usage is TRBJ2-3; 7 bases fit TRBD2. The V and J ends lost 6 bases and 8 bases, in that order; junction bases with no gene match: 11. Germline V gene data show CDR1 as SGHTA and CDR2 as FQGNSA. This CDR3 region has 14 residues. Combining the CDR3 with reference TRBV7-2 and TRBJ2-3 gives the whole variable domain GAGVSQSPSNKVTEKGKDVELRCDPISGHTALYWYRQSLGQGLEFLIYFQGNSAPDKSGLPSDRFSAERTGGSVSTLTIQRTQQEDSAVYLCASSGTTSPVTQYFGPGTRLTVL.